This TCR beta chain was captured in a study of PD-L1 blockade in urothelial cancer. Across the study: Analyzed time points were 3 weeks (second dose) and 6 weeks after therapy began. A median blood sample held approximately 140,000 T cells and around 80,000 unique TCRs. Findings of the study overall: Improved survival was predicted by pretreatment blood TCR clonality below the median.

Repertoires were generated with immunoSEQ multiplex PCR, while TCRdb's copy carries only in-frame clones and drops some. The data contain 80,000 to 130,000 clones, approximately 91% of them singletons. Note on this clone: Its antigen is unidentified.

The CDR3 has 14 amino acids. V gave up 0 bases and J gave up 2 bases, with 8 bases separating them. From germline, CDR1 is SGDLS and CDR2 YYNGEE. The TCR was taken from a woman older than 75 with urothelial cancer. This chain joins TRBV9 and TRBJ2-5, with D possibly TRBD2 on 6 matching bases. The material was PBMCs, obtained around atezolizumab (anti-PD-L1) treatment. The CDR3 here is CASSVGGIQETQYF. The CDR3 DNA reads as TGTGCCAGCAGCGTAGGCGGGATACAAGAGACCCAGTACTTC.